One T cell receptor (beta chain) is described in this entry. This sample is drawn from a study of blood T cell repertoires in COVID-19. Study-level information: In each case, the material was cDNA or gDNA derived from T cells, B-cell-depleted T cells, or PBMCs.

In the original processing: Counts of nucleated cells, estimated from reference gene primer amplification, were obtained. The data were produced by immunoSEQ multiplex PCR, yet TCRdb's version contains in-frame clones alone and is incomplete. V and J calls and clone size are given by that table; D and trimming were obtained from the DNA. This sample has 100,000 to 110,000 clones, with almost 80% found just once. Germline values: CDR1 SGHAT, CDR2 FQNNGV. The CDR3 has 16 residues. With V trimmed by 4 bases and J by 4 bases, 5 bases remained unmatched. The sample taken for sequencing was peripheral blood. The receptor was derived from a woman in her 70s with acute or convalescent COVID-19. The chain combines TRBV11-2 with TRBJ2-7, with 15 bases fitting TRBD2. CDR3 DNA: TGTGCCAGCAGCTCCGGGACTAGCGGGGGGATGTACGAGCAGTACTTC. Translation: CASSSGTSGGMYEQYF.